This T cell receptor (beta chain) was captured in a study of control samples from healthy donors and cancer patients. This CDR3 is 15 amino acids long. The germline gives CDR1 SGHTA, CDR2 FQGNSA. V was cut by 1 base and J by 3 bases, with 10 bases left in between. Method: immunoSEQ multiplex PCR; TCRdb's copy keeps in-frame clones and lacks some. This table holds about 150,000 clones, roughly 92% found once. The rearrangement uses TRBV7-2 and TRBJ1-5; D remains unclear. The clonotype originates from a man between 50 and 59 years old in good health. Sequenced sample: blood. CDR3 region: CASSLETQPNQPQHF. CDR3 bases: TGTGCCAGCAGCTTAGAGACACAGCCCAATCAGCCCCAGCATTTT.